This entry features one TCR beta chain sequence. Its antigen is not identified. This sequence may be a read error, since a much larger clone differs from it by one base. This record comes from a study of T cells in Graves' hyperthyroidism and ophthalmopathy. Overall study results and limits: Blood also showed most of the thyroid clonotypes that were expanded above 0.001. Ophthalmopathy stood apart from stable hyperthyroidism in a 13 V-J model.

Germline V gene lookup returns CDR1 MNHNS and CDR2 SASEGT. This CDR3 has 16 residues. RNA transcripts served as the template for amplifying TCR beta CDR3 regions. First-round RT-PCR targeting the TCR CDR3 was performed with the HTBI primer set. Via MiXCR, TCRdb re-called the multiplex PCR reads, giving one row per CDR3 protein. The sample has 650,000 to 850,000 distinct CDR3 sequences, over 15% seen once. Orbital computed tomography, thyroid ultrasound, serum thyroxine and TRAb, and clinical symptoms together informed the diagnoses. The sequence was collected from a woman aged 45-60 years with Graves' hyperthyroidism that later progressed to Graves' ophthalmopathy. The genes are TRBV6-1 and TRBJ1-4, with a tentative D call TRBD1 (5 bases). Sequenced material: blood. DNA of the CDR3: TGTGCCAGCACGACCCAGGGCACCTCAACTAATGAAGAACTGTTTTTT. This gives the protein CASTTQGTSTNEELFF.